This T cell receptor beta chain was identified in a study of cytomegalovirus exposure and HLA in healthy donors. Findings and limits, study-wide: In a later analysis, specific HLA alleles were associated with around 17,000 TCR beta sequences at a 0.05 false discovery rate.

Nominally healthy donors were sampled, though unrecorded immune exposures were likely. Vbeta (60) and Jbeta (13) primers were used in the PCR. Original processing methods: Per a later analysis, the number of unique TCR beta chains was roughly 87 million, of which roughly 11 million were shared. Clones were sequenced by immunoSEQ multiplex PCR, and TCRdb holds only the in-frame ones, with some missing. V and J calls and clone size come straight from that table; D and trimming were deduced from the DNA. Among approximately 88,000 clones listed, around three quarters were seen once. In regard to this clone: Its cognate antigen is unknown.

Specimen: PBMCs. The clonotype comes from a male donor in good health and CMV-seronegative.

CDR3 region: CASSPRAGLNTGELFF. The CDR3 nucleotides are TGTGCCAGCAGCCCGAGGGCAGGACTAAACACCGGGGAGCTGTTTTTT. V gene TRBV2 combines with J gene TRBJ2-2, with D tentatively TRBD2 (6 bases). The V end was cut by 6 bases, the J end by 2 bases, with 16 bases between. The CDR3 contains 16 residues. From germline, CDR1 is SNHLY and CDR2 FYNNEI. Together with reference TRBV2 and TRBJ2-2, the CDR3 gives the full variable domain: EPEVTQTPSHQVTQMGQEVILRCVPISNHLYFYWYRQILGQKVEFLVSFYNNEISEKSEIFDDQFSVERPDGSNFTLKIRSTKLEDSAMYFCASSPRAGLNTGELFFGEGSRLTVL.